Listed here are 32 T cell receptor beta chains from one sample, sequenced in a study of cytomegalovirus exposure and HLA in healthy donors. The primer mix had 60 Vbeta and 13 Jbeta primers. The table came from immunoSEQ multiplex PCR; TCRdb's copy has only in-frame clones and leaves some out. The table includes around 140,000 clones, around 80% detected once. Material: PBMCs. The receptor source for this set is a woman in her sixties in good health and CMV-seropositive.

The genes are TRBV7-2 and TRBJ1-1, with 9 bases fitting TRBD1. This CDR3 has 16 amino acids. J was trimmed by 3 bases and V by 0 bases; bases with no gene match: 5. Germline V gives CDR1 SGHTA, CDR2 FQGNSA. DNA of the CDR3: TGTGCCAGCAGCTTAGCGGGGGGACAGGGTTACACTGAAGCTTTCTTT. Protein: CASSLAGGQGYTEAFF.

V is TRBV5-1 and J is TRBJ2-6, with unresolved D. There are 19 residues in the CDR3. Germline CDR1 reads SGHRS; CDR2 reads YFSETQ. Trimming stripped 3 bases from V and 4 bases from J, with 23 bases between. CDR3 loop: CASSSQPLALFSGANVLTF. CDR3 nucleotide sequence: TGCGCCAGCAGCTCCCAACCCTTGGCCCTGTTCTCGGGGGCCAACGTCCTGACTTTC.

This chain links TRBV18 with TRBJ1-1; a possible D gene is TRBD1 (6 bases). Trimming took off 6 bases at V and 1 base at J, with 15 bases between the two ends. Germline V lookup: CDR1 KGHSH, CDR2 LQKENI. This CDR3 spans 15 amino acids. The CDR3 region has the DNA TGTGCCAGCTCCCTTTCGGGGGGACAGAACACTGAAGCTTTCTTT. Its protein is CASSLSGGQNTEAFF.

The CDR3 loop reads CASSAGKATNEKLFF. DNA for the CDR3: TGTGCCAGCAGCGCAGGGAAGGCGACTAATGAAAAACTGTTTTTT. This chain links TRBV5-8 with TRBJ1-4, with D possibly being TRBD1 (5 bases). The V gene's germline CDR1 is SGHTS and CDR2 YDEGEE. Trimming removed 4 bases at V and 2 bases at J, with 12 bases between. This CDR3 comprises 15 residues.

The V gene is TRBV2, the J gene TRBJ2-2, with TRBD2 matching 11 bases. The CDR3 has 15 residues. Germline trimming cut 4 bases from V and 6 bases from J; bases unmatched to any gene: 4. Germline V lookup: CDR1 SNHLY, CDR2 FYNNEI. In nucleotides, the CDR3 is TGTGCCAGCAGTGCTAGTAGCGGGAGGGCCGGGGAGCTGTTTTTT. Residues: CASSASSGRAGELFF.

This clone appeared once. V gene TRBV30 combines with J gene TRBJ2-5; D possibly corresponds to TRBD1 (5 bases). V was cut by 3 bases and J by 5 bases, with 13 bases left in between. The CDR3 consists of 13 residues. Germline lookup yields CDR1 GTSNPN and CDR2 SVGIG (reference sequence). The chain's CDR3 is CAWRPSGRETQYF. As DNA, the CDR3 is TGTGCCTGGAGGCCTTCAGGGCGGGAGACCCAGTACTTC.

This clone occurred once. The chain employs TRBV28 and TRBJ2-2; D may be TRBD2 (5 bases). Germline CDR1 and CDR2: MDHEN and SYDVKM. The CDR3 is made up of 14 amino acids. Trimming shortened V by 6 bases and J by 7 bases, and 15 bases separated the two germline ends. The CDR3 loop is CASSIVLAGGELFF. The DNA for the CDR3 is TGTGCCAGCAGCATTGTCCTAGCTGGCGGGGAGCTGTTTTTT.

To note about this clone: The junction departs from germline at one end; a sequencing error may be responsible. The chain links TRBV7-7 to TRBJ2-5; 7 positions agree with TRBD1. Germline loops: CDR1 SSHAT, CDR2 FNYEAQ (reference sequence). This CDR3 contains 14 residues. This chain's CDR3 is CASSLDVQGETQYF. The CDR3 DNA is TGTGCTAGCAGCTTAGATGTACAGGGGGAGACCCAGTACTTC.

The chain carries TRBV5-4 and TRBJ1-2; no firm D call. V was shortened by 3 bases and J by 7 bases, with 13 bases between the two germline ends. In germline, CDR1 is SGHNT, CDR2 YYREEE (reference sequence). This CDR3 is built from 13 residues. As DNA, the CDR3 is TGTGCCAGCAGCTCATCGGGAGGGCCTGGCTACACCTTC. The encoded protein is CASSSSGGPGYTF.

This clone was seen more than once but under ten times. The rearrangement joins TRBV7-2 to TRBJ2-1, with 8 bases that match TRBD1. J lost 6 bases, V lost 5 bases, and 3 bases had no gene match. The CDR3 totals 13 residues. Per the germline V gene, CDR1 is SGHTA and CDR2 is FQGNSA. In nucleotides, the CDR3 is TGTGCCAGCAGCCCTACAGGGGGCAATGAGCAGTTCTTC. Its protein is CASSPTGGNEQFF. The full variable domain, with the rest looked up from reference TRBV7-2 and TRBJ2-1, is GAGVSQSPSNKVTEKGKDVELRCDPISGHTALYWYRQSLGQGLEFLIYFQGNSAPDKSGLPSDRFSAERTGGSVSTLTIQRTQQEDSAVYLCASSPTGGNEQFFGPGTRLTVL.

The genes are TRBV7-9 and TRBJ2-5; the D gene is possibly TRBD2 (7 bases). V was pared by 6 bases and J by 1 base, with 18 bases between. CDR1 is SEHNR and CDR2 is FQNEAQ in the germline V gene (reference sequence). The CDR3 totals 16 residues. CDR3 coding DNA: TGTGCCAGCAGTCAGGGGCCTAGCGGTGCCCAAGAGACCCAGTACTTC. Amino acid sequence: CASSQGPSGAQETQYF.

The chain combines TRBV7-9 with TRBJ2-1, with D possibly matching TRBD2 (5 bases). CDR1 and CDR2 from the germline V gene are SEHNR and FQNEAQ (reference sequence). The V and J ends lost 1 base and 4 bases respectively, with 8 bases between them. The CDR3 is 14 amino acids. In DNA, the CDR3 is TGTGCCAGCAGCTTAGTGGAGCGGTACAATGAGCAGTTCTTC. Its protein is CASSLVERYNEQFF.

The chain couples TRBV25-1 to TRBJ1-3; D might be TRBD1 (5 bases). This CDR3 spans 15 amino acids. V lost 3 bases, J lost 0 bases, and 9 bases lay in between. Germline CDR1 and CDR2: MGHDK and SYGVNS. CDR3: CASSDARGSGNTIYF. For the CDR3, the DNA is TGTGCCAGCAGTGACGCAAGGGGCTCTGGAAACACCATATATTTT.

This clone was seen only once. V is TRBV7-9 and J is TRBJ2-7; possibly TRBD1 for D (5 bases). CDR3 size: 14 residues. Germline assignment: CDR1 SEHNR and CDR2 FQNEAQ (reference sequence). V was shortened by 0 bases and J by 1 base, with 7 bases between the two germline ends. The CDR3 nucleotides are TGTGCCAGCAGCTTAGCGTCAGGGTCCTACGAGCAGTACTTC. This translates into CASSLASGSYEQYF.

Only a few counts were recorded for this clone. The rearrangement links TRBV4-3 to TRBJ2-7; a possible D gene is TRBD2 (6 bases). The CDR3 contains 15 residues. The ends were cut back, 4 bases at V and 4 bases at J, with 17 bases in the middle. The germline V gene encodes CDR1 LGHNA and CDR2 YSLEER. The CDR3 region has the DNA TGCGCCAGCAGCCCTCAGACTAGTGGGGGTTACGAGCAGTACTTC. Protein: CASSPQTSGGYEQYF.

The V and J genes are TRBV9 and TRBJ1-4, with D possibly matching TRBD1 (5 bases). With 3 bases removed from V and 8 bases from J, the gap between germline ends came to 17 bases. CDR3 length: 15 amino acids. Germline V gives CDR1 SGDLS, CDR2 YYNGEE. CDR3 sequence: CASSEQVGQGEKLFF. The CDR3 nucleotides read TGTGCCAGCAGCGAACAGGTCGGGCAGGGCGAAAAACTGTTTTTT.

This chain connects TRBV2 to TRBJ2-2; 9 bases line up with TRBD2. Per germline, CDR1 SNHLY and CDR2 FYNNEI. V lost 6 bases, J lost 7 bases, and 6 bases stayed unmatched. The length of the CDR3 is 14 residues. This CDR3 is CASSPGLAVGELFF. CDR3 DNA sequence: TGTGCCAGCAGCCCGGGACTAGCCGTCGGGGAGCTGTTTTTT.

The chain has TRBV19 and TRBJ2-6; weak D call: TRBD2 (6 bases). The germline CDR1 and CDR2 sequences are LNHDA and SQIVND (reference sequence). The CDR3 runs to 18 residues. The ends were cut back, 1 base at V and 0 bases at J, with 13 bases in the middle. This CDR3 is CASSIGAGTSSGANVLTF. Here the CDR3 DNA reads TGTGCCAGTAGTATAGGGGCAGGGACTTCCTCTGGGGCCAACGTCCTGACTTTC.

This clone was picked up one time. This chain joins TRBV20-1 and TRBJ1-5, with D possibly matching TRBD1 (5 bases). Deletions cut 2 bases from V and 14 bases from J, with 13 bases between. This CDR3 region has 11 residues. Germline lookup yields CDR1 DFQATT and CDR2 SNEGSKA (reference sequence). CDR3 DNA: TGCAGTGCTAGACCTGGGACTGCCGAGCATTTT. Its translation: CSARPGTAEHF.

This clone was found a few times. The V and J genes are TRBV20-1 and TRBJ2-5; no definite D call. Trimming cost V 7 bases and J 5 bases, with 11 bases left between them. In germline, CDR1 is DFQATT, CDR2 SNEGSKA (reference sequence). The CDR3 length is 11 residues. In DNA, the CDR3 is TGCAGTGGATTAGCAACGGAGACCCAGTACTTC. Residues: CSGLATETQYF.

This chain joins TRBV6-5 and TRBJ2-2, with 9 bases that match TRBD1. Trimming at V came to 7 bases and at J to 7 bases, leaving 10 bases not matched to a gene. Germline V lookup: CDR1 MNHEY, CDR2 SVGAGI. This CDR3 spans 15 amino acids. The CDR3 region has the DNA TGTGCCAGCAAAGCCCCCGGGACAGGGATCGGGGAGCTGTTTTTT. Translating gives CASKAPGTGIGELFF.

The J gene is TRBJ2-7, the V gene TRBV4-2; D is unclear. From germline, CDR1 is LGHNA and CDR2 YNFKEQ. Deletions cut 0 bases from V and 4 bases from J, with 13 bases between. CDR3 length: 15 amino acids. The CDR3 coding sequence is TGTGCCAGCAGCCAAGATCACCACAGCTCGTACGAGCAGTACTTC. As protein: CASSQDHHSSYEQYF.

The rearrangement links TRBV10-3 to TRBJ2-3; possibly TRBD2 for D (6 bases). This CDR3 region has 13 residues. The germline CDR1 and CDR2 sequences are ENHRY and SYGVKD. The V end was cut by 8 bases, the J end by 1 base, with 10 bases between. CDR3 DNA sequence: TGTGCCATCGGTACGGGAGGCACAGATACGCAGTATTTT. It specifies CAIGTGGTDTQYF.

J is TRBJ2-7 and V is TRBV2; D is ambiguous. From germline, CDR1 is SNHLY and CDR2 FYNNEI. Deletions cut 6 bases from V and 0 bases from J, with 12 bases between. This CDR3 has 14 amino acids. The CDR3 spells CASREFPYSYEQYF. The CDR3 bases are TGTGCCAGCAGAGAGTTCCCGTACTCCTACGAGCAGTACTTC.

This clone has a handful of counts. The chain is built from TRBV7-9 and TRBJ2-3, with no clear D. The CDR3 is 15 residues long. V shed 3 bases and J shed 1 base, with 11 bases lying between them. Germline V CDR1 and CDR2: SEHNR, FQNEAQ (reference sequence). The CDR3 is CASSFWLLGTDTQYF. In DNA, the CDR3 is TGTGCCAGCAGCTTCTGGCTTCTGGGCACAGATACGCAGTATTTT.

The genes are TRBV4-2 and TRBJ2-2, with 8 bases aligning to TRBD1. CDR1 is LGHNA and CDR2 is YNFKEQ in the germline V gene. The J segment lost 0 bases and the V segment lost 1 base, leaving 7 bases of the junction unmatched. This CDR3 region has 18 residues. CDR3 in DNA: TGTGCCAGCAGCCAAGTGAAGGACAGGGCCGCGAACACCGGGGAGCTGTTTTTT. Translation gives CASSQVKDRAANTGELFF.

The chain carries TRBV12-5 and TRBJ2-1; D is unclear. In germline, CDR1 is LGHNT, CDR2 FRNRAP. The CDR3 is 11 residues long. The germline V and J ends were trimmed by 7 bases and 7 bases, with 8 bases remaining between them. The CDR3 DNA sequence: TGTGCTAGTGCGGTGCTGAATGAGCAGTTCTTC. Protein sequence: CASAVLNEQFF.

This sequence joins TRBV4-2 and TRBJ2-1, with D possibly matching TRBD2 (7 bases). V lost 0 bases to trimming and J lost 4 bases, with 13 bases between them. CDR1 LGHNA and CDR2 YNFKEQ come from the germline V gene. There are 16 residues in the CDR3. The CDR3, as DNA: TGTGCCAGCAGCCAAGATTGGGGGGGCGCATACAATGAGCAGTTCTTC. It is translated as CASSQDWGGAYNEQFF.

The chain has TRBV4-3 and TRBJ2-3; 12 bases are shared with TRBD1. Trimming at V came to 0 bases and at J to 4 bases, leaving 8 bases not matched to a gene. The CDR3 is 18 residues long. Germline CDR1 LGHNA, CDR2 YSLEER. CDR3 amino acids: CASSQEMGTGGWADTQYF. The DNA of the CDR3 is TGCGCCAGCAGCCAAGAAATGGGGACAGGGGGCTGGGCAGATACGCAGTATTTT.

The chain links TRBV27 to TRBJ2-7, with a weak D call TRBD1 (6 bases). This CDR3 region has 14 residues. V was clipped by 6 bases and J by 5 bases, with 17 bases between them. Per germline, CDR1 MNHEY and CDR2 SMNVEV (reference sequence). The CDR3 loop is CASSPQGRRNEQYF. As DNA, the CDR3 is TGTGCCAGCAGCCCCCAGGGGAGAAGGAACGAGCAGTACTTC.

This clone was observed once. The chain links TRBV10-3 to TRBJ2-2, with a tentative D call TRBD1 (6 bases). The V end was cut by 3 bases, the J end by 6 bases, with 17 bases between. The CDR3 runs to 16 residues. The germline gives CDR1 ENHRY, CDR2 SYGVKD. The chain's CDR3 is CAISELRGLGPGELFF. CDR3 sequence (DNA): TGTGCCATCAGTGAACTGAGGGGGTTGGGACCCGGGGAGCTGTTTTTT.

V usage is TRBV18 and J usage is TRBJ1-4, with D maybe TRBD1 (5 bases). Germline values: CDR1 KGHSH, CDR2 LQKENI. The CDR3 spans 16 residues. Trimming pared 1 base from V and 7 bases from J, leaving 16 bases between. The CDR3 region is CASSPLAGSVSEKLFF. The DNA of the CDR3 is TGTGCCAGCTCACCACTAGCAGGGTCGGTTTCTGAAAAACTGTTTTTT.